This T cell receptor beta chain came from a study of post-analysis software for immune sequencing data. At the level of the study: Courses of disease covered relapsing-remitting, secondary progressive and progressive-relapsing multiple sclerosis. Overall study findings and caveats: Patients had higher frequencies than controls of about 5 TRBV segments, including TRBV5-6, TRBV5-1 and TRBV20-1. Multiple sclerosis patients showed significantly lower normalized Chao1 diversity than controls did.

V shed 1 base and J 7 bases; nucleotides not matched to a gene: 7. The CDR3 covers 16 residues. Germline assignment: CDR1 SGHRS and CDR2 YFSETQ. cDNA libraries of TCR beta carried unique molecular identifiers. The T cell input of roughly 0.9 to 11 million gave a few hundred thousand cDNA molecules. TCRdb reprocessed the PCR reads via MiXCR and lists one record per CDR3 protein. The repertoire holds some 240,000 distinct CDR3 sequences, with just over 35% as singletons. Regarding this clonotype: Its specificity is unknown.

The J gene is TRBJ2-1, the V gene TRBV5-1; 11 positions match TRBD2. The sequence was obtained from a girl aged 10-17 years with multiple sclerosis. The sample consisted of blood. For the CDR3, the DNA is TGCGCCAGCAGCTTGTCGCTAGCGGGGGGACAAAATGAGCAGTTCTTC. This encodes CASSLSLAGGQNEQFF.